The 20 T cell receptor beta chains below were found in one sample sequenced in a study of blood T cells in healthy people across ages. A second PCR, run for about 7 to 11 cycles, used a sample-barcoded 5' primer plus a J-beta primer mix. TCRdb itself ran the 5' RACE reads through MiXCR, one entry per CDR3 protein. The sample has over 1,300,000 distinct CDR3 sequences, around 55% seen once. Sequencing was done on a sample of blood. The receptor set was obtained from a man between 18 and 35 years old in good health.

The chain has TRBV7-2 and TRBJ2-1, with 7 bases matching TRBD2. J lost 5 bases, V lost 5 bases, and 12 bases had no gene match. The germline CDR1 and CDR2 sequences are SGHTA and FQGNSA. This CDR3 has 16 residues. CDR3 bases: TGTGCCAGCAGCCTACTTACACTAGCGACAAACAATGAGCAGTTCTTC. Its translation is CASSLLTLATNNEQFF.

The CDR3 DNA follows: TGTGCCTGGAGTGGGGGGGGACAGGGGAGAAACATTCAGTACTTC. Translation gives CAWSGGGQGRNIQYF. The chain joins TRBV30 to TRBJ2-4, with 10 bases lining up with TRBD1. The J segment lost 6 bases and the V segment lost 1 base, leaving 6 bases of the junction unmatched. Germline lookup yields CDR1 GTSNPN and CDR2 SVGIG (reference sequence). The CDR3 spans 15 residues.

V usage is TRBV28 and J usage is TRBJ1-2; no reliable D call. The germline gives CDR1 MDHEN, CDR2 SYDVKM. This CDR3 contains 13 residues. V lost 2 bases and J 8 bases, leaving 12 bases between the germline ends. CDR3 sequence reads: CASSLGSPRGYTF. Written as DNA, the CDR3 is TGTGCCAGCAGTTTAGGGTCCCCGAGAGGCTACACCTTC.

The chain is built from TRBV27 and TRBJ1-6, with D perhaps matching TRBD1 (5 bases). Trimming left V 0 bases short and J 14 bases short, with 11 bases between. CDR3 length: 13 amino acids. Germline CDR1 is MNHEY and CDR2 is SMNVEV (reference sequence). This chain's CDR3 is CASSLSWGSTLHF. In DNA, the CDR3 is TGTGCCAGCAGTTTATCTTGGGGGAGCACCCTCCACTTT.

This clonotype showed up just once. The rearrangement uses TRBV6-5 and TRBJ2-7, with D possibly being TRBD1 (5 bases). CDR3 length: 14 residues. V was clipped by 6 bases and J by 2 bases, with 14 bases between them. CDR1 and CDR2 (germline): MNHEY, SVGAGI. The CDR3 nucleotides are TGTGCCAGCAGGTACACCCAGGGAACCTACGAGCAGTACTTC. Translation gives CASRYTQGTYEQYF.

The V and J genes are TRBV6-1 and TRBJ2-3; TRBD2 matches 15 bases. J was trimmed by 2 bases and V by 5 bases; bases with no gene match: 8. CDR1 and CDR2 (germline): MNHNS, SASEGT. The CDR3 spans 18 residues. CDR3 DNA: TGTGCCAGCAGTCTTCGGACTAGCGGGAGGGCATCCACAGATACGCAGTATTTT. Protein sequence: CASSLRTSGRASTDTQYF.

This clonotype was seen a few times. This chain joins TRBV12-3 or TRBV12-4 and TRBJ2-3; D assignment may be TRBD1 or TRBD2 (6 bases each). V lost 2 bases and J lost 3, with 18 bases in between. The CDR3 extends over 17 amino acids. The CDR3 DNA follows: TGTGCCAGCAGTTTAAAAGGTGGCGGAGGGGGAACAGATACGCAGTATTTT. Translated, it gives CASSLKGGGGGTDTQYF.

V gene TRBV5-1 combines with J gene TRBJ2-4; D is possibly TRBD2 (6 bases). Germline V gene lookup returns CDR1 SGHRS and CDR2 YFSETQ. The CDR3 spans 15 residues. Trimming stripped 0 bases from V and 2 bases from J, with 9 bases between. The CDR3 nucleotides read TGCGCCAGCAGCTTGGGGCGGGGTCCCAAAAACATTCAGTACTTC. It specifies CASSLGRGPKNIQYF.

The chain uses TRBV27 and TRBJ2-2; possible D gene TRBD1, 6 bases. The CDR3 totals 15 residues. Germline lookup yields CDR1 MNHEY and CDR2 SMNVEV (reference sequence). V shed 10 bases and J shed 0 bases, with 15 bases lying between them. The DNA of the CDR3 is TGTGCCACCAGACCTGCAGGGGCGAACACCGGGGAGCTGTTTTTT. Its protein is CATRPAGANTGELFF.

V and J are TRBV15 and TRBJ2-5, with D tentatively TRBD1 (5 bases). CDR1 is LNHNV and CDR2 is YYDKDF in the germline V gene (reference sequence). The CDR3 extends over 17 amino acids. The V gene lost 1 base and the J gene lost 5 bases, with 20 bases spanning the gap. The CDR3 bases are TGTGCCACCAGCAGAGGTCCCAGGGCCTTTTCCTGGGAGACCCAGTACTTC. Amino acids: CATSRGPRAFSWETQYF.

The V and J genes are TRBV3-1 and TRBJ2-1; 9 positions match TRBD2. Germline CDR1 is LGHDT and CDR2 is YNNKEL (reference sequence). This CDR3 is built from 16 residues. After removal of 3 bases from V and 4 bases from J, the junction contained 7 bases not matched to a gene. CDR3 loop: CASSQTPAGGYNEQFF. CDR3 nucleotide sequence: TGTGCCAGCAGCCAGACCCCAGCGGGGGGTTACAATGAGCAGTTCTTC.

CDR3 DNA: TGTGCCAGCAGCCGCGGGACTAGCGGTTCCTACAATGAGCAGTTCTTC. Its translation: CASSRGTSGSYNEQFF. The chain is built from TRBV2 and TRBJ2-1; 11 positions match TRBD2. With 6 bases clipped from V and 1 base from J, the junction kept 5 bases outside the gene matches. Germline lookup yields CDR1 SNHLY and CDR2 FYNNEI. The CDR3 runs 16 residues.

The CDR3 spells CASSSRAKLPDTQYF. The CDR3 nucleotides are TGTGCCAGCAGTTCGCGGGCGAAACTACCGGATACGCAGTATTTT. The chain combines TRBV6-2 or TRBV6-3 with TRBJ2-3; weak D call: TRBD2 (5 bases). The germline gives CDR1 MNHEY, CDR2 SVGEGT. The length of the CDR3 is 15 residues. V was pared by 4 bases and J by 6 bases, with 17 bases between.

The chain links TRBV7-9 to TRBJ2-5; D may be TRBD1 or TRBD2 (5 bases each). There are 16 residues in the CDR3. CDR1 SEHNR and CDR2 FQNEAQ come from the germline V gene (reference sequence). Trimming removed 5 bases from V and 4 bases from J, with 20 bases in between. The CDR3 nucleotides are TGTGCCAGCAGCCAAGCAATGCGAGGGGCACGAGAGACCCAGTACTTC. It specifies CASSQAMRGARETQYF.

This clonotype was counted only a few times. The chain combines TRBV27 with TRBJ2-4, with a possible D match to TRBD2 (5 bases). The closer fit of TRBJ2-7 to the DNA end suggests the J call may be wrong. This CDR3 is built from 13 residues. The germline V gene encodes CDR1 MNHEY and CDR2 SMNVEV (reference sequence). In DNA, the CDR3 is TGTGCCAGCAGCATGGGGAGTGCATACGAGCAGTACTTC. Its translation: CASSMGSAYEQYF.

The gene calls are TRBV15 and TRBJ2-3; tentative D call: TRBD2 (6 bases). The CDR3 runs 17 residues. Germline V gene lookup returns CDR1 LNHNV and CDR2 YYDKDF (reference sequence). Trimming cost V 0 bases and J 2 bases, with 15 bases left between them. CDR3 bases: TGTGCCACCAGCAGAGATGGGGGACTCCGTCCCACAGATACGCAGTATTTT. Protein: CATSRDGGLRPTDTQYF. Complete variable domain (other parts from reference TRBV15 and TRBJ2-3): DAMVIQNPRYQVTQFGKPVTLSCSQTLNHNVMYWYQQKSSQAPKLLFHYYDKDFNNEADTPDNFQSRRPNTSFCFLDIRSPGLGDTAMYLCATSRDGGLRPTDTQYFGPGTRLTVL.

The chain combines TRBV20-1 with TRBJ2-7; 10 bases map to TRBD1. Unmatched junction bases numbered 10, after V lost 6 bases and J lost 5 bases. This CDR3 is 14 amino acids long. The germline V gene has CDR1 DFQATT and CDR2 SNEGSKA (reference sequence). CDR3 sequence: CSARRGTGVNEQYF. DNA for the CDR3: TGCAGTGCCCGAAGAGGGACAGGGGTCAACGAGCAGTACTTC.

This clonotype appeared a few times. The chain is built from TRBV29-1 and TRBJ1-2, with TRBD1 matching over 8 bases. CDR3 length: 15 residues. The V gene's germline CDR1 is SQVTM and CDR2 ANQGSEA. The J segment lost 4 bases and the V segment lost 3 bases, leaving 10 bases of the junction unmatched. The CDR3: CSVDLFAGGIYGYTF. DNA of the CDR3: TGCAGCGTTGATCTATTTGCAGGGGGCATCTATGGCTACACCTTC. Drawing the rest from reference TRBV29-1 and TRBJ1-2, the complete variable domain is SAVISQKPSRDICQRGTSLTIQCQVDSQVTMMFWYRQQPGQSLTLIATANQGSEATYESGFVIDKFPISRPNLTFSTLTVSNMSPEDSSIYLCSVDLFAGGIYGYTFGSGTRLTVV.

This chain links TRBV12-3 or TRBV12-4 with TRBJ2-5; TRBD1 matches at 11 bases. The J segment lost 4 bases and the V segment lost 4 bases, leaving 5 bases of the junction unmatched. CDR3 length equals 15 residues. The CDR3 bases are TGTGCCAGCAGTTACGGGACAGGGGGACGAGAGACCCAGTACTTC. It translates to CASSYGTGGRETQYF.

This clonotype showed up just a few times. The chain combines TRBV24-1 with TRBJ2-5, with 7 bases that match TRBD1. Trimming cost V 1 base and J 0 bases; bases outside gene matches: 4. The CDR3 is 16 amino acids. Germline V gives CDR1 KGHDR, CDR2 SFDVKD. CDR3 in amino acids: CATSDLGTANQETQYF. CDR3 DNA sequence: TGTGCCACCAGTGATTTAGGGACAGCAAACCAAGAGACCCAGTACTTC.